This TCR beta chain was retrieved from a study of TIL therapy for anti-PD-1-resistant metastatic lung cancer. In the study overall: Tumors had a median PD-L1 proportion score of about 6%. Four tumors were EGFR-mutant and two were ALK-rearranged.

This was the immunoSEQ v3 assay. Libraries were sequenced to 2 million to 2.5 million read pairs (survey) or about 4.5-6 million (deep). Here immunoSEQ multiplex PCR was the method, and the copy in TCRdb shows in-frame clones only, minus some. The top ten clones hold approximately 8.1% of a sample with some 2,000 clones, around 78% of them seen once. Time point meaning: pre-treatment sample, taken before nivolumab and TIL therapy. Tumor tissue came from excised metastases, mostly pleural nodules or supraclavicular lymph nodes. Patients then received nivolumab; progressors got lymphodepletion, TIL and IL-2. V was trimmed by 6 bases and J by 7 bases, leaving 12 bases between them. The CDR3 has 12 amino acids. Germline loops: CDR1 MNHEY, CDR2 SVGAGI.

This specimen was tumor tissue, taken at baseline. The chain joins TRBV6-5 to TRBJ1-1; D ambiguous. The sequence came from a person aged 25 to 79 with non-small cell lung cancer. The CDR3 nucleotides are TGTGCCAGCAGCGGACGTCAGTTTGAAGCTTTCTTT. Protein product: CASSGRQFEAFF.